This T cell receptor (beta chain) was retrieved from a study of identical twins. Points from the study as a whole: Low generation probability was overrepresented in out-of-frame alpha sequences shared by twins. In drawing conclusions, the study used cross-sectional statistical analysis and did not follow the same donors.

One entry per CDR3 protein, called by TCRdb with MiXCR from the 5' RACE reads. The sample has 430,000 or so distinct CDR3 sequences, 20% to 25% seen once; the top ten hold around 3%. Remarks on this clonotype: Its cognate antigen is unknown.

The V segment lost 5 bases and the J segment 7 bases; nucleotides outside the gene matches: 8. Germline V CDR1 and CDR2: SGHTA, FQGNSA. CDR3 length: 14 residues. Healthy Caucasians were all of the donors. The data were also submitted as part of a second study, on T cells expressing NK-cell markers. As reported in that work: Among CD8+ T cells from about six donors, dominant NKG2C+ clonotypes accounted for about 1.0-7.0%.

The chain carries TRBV7-2 and TRBJ1-5, with TRBD1 matching 7 bases. Sequencing used CD4+ T cells sorted from blood. The clonotype comes from a woman in her late teens or twenties in good health. DNA of the CDR3: TGTGCCAGCAGCCGACAGGGTTTGGAACAGCCCCAGCATTTT. Translated: CASSRQGLEQPQHF.